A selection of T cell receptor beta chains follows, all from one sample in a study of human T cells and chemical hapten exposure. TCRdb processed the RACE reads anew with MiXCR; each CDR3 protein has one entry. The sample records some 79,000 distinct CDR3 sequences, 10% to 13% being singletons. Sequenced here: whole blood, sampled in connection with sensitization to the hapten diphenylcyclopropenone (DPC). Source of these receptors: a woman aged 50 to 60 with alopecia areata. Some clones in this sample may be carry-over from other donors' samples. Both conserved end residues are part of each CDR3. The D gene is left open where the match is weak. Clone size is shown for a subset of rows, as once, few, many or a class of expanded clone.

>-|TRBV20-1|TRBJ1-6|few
CSARALGGSYNSPLHF
TGCAGTGCTAGAGCCCTTGGAGGATCCTATAATTCACCCCTCCACTTT
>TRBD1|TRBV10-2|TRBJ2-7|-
CASNPGTGGEQYF
TGCGCCAGCAATCCTGGGACAGGGGGAGAGCAGTACTTC
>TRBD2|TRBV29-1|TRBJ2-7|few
CSGQGLAGGKSHEQYF
TGCAGCGGCCAAGGACTAGCGGGAGGGAAATCCCACGAGCAGTACTTC
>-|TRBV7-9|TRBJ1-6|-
CASSLDYPSPLHF
TGTGCCAGCAGCTTAGATTACCCATCACCCCTCCACTTT
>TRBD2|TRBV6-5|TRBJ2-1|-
CASSYLAGRGDEQFF
TGTGCCAGCAGTTATCTAGCGGGAAGGGGCGATGAGCAGTTCTTC
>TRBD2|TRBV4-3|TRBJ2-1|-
CASSQAGLAGYNEQFF
TGCGCCAGCAGCCAAGCAGGACTAGCGGGGTACAATGAGCAGTTCTTC
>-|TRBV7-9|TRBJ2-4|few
CASSLEGSTKNIQYF
TGTGCCAGCAGCTTAGAAGGCAGTACCAAAAACATTCAGTACTTC
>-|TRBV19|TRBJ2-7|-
CASSPSGAYEQYF
TGTGCCAGTTCACCCTCCGGGGCGTACGAGCAGTACTTC
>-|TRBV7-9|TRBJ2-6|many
CASSLGGARWSGANVLTF
TGTGCCAGCAGCCTCGGGGGCGCCCGCTGGTCTGGGGCCAACGTCCTGACTTTC
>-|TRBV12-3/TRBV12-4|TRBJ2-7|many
CASSLVAGLPYEQYF
TGTGCCAGCAGTTTAGTGGCAGGGTTGCCCTACGAGCAGTACTTC
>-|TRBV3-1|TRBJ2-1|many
CASSQDMRNEQFF
TGTGCCAGCAGCCAAGATATGAGAAATGAGCAGTTCTTC
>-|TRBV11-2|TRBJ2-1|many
CASSLRSRDTYNEQFF
TGTGCCAGCAGCTTGCGCAGCCGGGACACCTACAATGAGCAGTTCTTC
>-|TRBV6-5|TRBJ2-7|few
CASSGQKGLSYEQYF
TGTGCCAGCAGCGGACAGAAGGGCCTTAGCTACGAGCAGTACTTC
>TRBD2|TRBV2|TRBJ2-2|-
CASSEIGLAVQAGELFF
TGTGCCAGCAGTGAAATCGGGCTAGCGGTACAGGCCGGGGAGCTGTTTTTT
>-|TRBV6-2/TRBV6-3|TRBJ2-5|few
CASSYSGGRDGWETQYF
TGTGCCAGCAGTTACTCCGGGGGCCGGGATGGATGGGAGACCCAGTACTTC
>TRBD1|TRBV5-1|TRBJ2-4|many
CASSSAGQGMGIQYF
TGCGCCAGCAGCTCCGCGGGACAGGGGATGGGCATTCAGTACTTC
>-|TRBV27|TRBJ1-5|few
CASSFLGPNQPQHF
TGTGCCAGCAGTTTCCTTGGACCCAATCAGCCCCAGCATTTT
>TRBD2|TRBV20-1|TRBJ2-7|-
CSARKREINNEQYF
TGCAGTGCTAGAAAGCGGGAGATAAACAACGAGCAGTACTTC
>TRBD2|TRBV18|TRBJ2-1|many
CASSPGLAGENEQFF
TGTGCCAGCTCACCGGGACTAGCGGGAGAGAATGAGCAGTTCTTC
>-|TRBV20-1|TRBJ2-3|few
CSARVTVTDTQYF
TGCAGTGCTAGAGTTACAGTCACAGATACGCAGTATTTT
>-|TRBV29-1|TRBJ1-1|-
CSVEDTRGGVAFF
TGCAGCGTTGAAGATACCAGGGGAGGGGTAGCTTTCTTT
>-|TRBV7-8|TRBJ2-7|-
CASSHQDYEQYF
TGTGCCAGCAGCCATCAGGACTACGAGCAGTACTTC
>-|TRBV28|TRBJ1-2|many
CASSPARYNYGYTF
TGTGCCAGCAGTCCCGCCCGTTATAACTATGGCTACACCTTC
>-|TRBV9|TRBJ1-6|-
CASSVSSDVNSPLHF
TGTGCCAGCAGCGTTAGCTCGGATGTAAATTCACCCCTCCACTTT
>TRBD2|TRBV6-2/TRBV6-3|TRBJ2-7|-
CASENSGRVGEQYF
TGTGCCAGCGAGAATAGCGGGAGGGTTGGTGAGCAGTACTTC
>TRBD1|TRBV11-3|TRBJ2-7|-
CASSLYSQTGIVYEQYF
TGTGCCAGCAGCTTATATTCCCAGACAGGGATAGTCTACGAGCAGTACTTC
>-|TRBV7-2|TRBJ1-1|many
CASSLALGMTEAFF
TGTGCCAGCAGCTTAGCGCTTGGGATGACTGAAGCTTTCTTT
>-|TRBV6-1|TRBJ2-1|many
CASRYPGTPGNEQFF
TGTGCCAGCAGGTATCCCGGGACCCCCGGGAATGAGCAGTTCTTC
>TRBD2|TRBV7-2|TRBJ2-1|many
CASNRRTSDYNEQFF
TGTGCCAGCAACCGCCGGACTAGCGACTACAATGAGCAGTTCTTC
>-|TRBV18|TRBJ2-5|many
CASSPTEETQYF
TGTGCCAGCTCACCCACCGAAGAGACCCAGTACTTC
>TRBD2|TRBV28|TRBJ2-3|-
CASTVAGEPDTQYF
TGTGCCAGCACCGTAGCGGGAGAGCCAGATACGCAGTATTTT
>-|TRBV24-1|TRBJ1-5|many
CATSGGNQPQHF
TGTGCCACCAGTGGGGGAAATCAGCCCCAGCATTTT
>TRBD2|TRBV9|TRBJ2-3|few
CASSVEGLAGDTQYF
TGTGCCAGCAGCGTAGAAGGACTAGCGGGAGATACGCAGTATTTT
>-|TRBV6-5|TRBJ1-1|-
CASSYGSGTEAFF
TGTGCCAGCAGTTACGGATCAGGGACTGAAGCTTTCTTT
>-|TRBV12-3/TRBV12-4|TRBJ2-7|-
CASSLWPYEQYF
TGTGCCAGCAGTTTATGGCCCTACGAGCAGTACTTC
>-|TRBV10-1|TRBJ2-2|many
CASRRDYTGELFF
TGCGCCAGCAGGAGAGACTACACCGGGGAGCTGTTTTTT
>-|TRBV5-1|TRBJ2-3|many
CASSFWPRTDTQYF
TGCGCCAGCAGCTTTTGGCCCCGCACAGATACGCAGTATTTT
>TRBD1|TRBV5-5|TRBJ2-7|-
CASSLAGDRLPYEQYF
TGTGCCAGCAGCTTGGCCGGGGACAGACTACCCTACGAGCAGTACTTC
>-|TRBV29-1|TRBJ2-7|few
CSVAPGSYEQYF
TGCAGCGTTGCCCCAGGCTCCTACGAGCAGTACTTC
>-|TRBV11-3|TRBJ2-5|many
CASSLGTGPTEMETQYF
TGTGCCAGCAGCTTAGGTACGGGGCCCACAGAGATGGAGACCCAGTACTTC
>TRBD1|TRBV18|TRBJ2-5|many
CASSPPNRGPETQYF
TGTGCCAGCTCACCACCGAACAGGGGGCCCGAGACCCAGTACTTC
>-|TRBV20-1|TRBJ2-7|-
CSAPRQGGASYEQYF
TGCAGTGCTCCCCGACAGGGAGGGGCTTCCTACGAGCAGTACTTC
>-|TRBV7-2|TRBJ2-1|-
CASSSRDTYRNEQFF
TGTGCCAGCAGCTCCCGGGACACCTACCGAAATGAGCAGTTCTTC
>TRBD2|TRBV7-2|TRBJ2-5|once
CASRREPETQYF
TGTGCCAGCAGGCGGGAGCCAGAGACCCAGTACTTC
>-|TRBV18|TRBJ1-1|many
CASSPRANRVSTEAFF
TGTGCCAGCTCACCAAGGGCTAACAGGGTGAGCACTGAAGCTTTCTTT